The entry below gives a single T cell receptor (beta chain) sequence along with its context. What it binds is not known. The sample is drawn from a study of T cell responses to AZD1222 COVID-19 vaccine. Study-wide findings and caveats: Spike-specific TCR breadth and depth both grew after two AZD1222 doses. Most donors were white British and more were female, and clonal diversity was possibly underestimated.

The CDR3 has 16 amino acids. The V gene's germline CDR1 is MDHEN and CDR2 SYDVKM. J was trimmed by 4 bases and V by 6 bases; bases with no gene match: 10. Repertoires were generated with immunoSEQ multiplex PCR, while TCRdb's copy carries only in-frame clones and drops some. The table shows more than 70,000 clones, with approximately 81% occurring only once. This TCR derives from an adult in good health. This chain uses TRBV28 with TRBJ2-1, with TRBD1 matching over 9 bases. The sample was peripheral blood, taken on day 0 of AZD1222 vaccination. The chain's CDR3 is CASRPEDRGKYNEQFF. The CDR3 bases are TGTGCCAGCAGACCCGAGGACAGGGGTAAATACAATGAGCAGTTCTTC.